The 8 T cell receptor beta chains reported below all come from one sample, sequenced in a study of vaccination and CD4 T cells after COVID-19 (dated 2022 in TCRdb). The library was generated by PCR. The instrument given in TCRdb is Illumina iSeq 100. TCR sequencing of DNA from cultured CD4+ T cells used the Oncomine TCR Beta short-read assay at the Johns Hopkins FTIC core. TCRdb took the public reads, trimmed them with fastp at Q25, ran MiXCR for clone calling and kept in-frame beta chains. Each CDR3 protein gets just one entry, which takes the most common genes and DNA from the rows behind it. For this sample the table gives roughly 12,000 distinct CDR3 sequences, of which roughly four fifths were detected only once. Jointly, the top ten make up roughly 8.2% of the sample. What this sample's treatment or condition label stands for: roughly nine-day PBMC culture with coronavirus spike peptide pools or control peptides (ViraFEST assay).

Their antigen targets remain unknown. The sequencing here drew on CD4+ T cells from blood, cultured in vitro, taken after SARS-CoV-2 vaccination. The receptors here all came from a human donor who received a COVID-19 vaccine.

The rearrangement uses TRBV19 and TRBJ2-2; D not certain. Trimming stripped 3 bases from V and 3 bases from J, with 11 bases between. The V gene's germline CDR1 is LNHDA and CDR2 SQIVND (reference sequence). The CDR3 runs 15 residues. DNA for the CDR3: TGTGCCAGTAGTATGGCGGACGGCTACACCGGGGAGCTGTTTTTT. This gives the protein CASSMADGYTGELFF.

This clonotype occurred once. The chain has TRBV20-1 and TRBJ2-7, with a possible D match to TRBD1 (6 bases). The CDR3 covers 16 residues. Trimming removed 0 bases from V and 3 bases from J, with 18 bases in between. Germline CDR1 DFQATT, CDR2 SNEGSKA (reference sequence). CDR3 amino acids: CSARDFRAPGDYEQYF. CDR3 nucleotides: TGCAGTGCTAGAGATTTCCGGGCCCCAGGGGACTACGAGCAGTACTTC.

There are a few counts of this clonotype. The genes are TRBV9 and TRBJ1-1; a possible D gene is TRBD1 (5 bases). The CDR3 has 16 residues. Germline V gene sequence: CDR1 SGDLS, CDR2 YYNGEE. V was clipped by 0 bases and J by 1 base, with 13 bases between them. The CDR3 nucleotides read TGTGCCAGCAGCGTAGTCATGGGGGGGGAGAACACTGAAGCTTTCTTT. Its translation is CASSVVMGGENTEAFF.

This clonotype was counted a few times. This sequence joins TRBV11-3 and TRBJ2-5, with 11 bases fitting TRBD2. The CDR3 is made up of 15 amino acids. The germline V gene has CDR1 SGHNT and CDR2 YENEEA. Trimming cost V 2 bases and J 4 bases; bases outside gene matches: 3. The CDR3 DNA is TGTGCCAGCAGCTTACCTAGCGGGGGGCCAGAGACCCAGTACTTC. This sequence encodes CASSLPSGGPETQYF.

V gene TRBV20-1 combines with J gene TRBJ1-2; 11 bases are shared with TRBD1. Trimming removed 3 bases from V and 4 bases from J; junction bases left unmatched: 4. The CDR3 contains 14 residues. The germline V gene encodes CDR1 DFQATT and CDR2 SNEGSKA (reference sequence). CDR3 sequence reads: CSARGQGVGYGYTF. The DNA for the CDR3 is TGCAGTGCTAGGGGACAGGGGGTAGGCTATGGCTACACCTTC.

CDR3 nucleotides: TGTGCCAGTAGTTCGACTAGTGGGGAGACCCAGTACTTC. This translates into CASSSTSGETQYF. The chain recombines TRBV19 with TRBJ2-5; maybe TRBD2 (6 bases). Trimming left V 5 bases short and J 5 bases short, with 12 bases between. This CDR3 comprises 13 residues. Germline V gene data show CDR1 as LNHDA and CDR2 as SQIVND (reference sequence).

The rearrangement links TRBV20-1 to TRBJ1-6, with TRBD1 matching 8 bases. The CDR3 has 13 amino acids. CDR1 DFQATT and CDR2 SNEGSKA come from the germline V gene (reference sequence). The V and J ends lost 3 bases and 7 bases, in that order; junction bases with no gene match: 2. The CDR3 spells CSASQGANSPLHF. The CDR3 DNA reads TGCAGTGCTAGTCAGGGGGCGAATTCACCCCTCCACTTT.

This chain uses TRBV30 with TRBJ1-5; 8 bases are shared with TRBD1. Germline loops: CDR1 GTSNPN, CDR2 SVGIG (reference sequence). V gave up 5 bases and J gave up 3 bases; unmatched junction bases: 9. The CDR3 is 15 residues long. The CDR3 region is CAWGTGTGLNQPQHF. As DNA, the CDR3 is TGTGCCTGGGGGACCGGGACAGGCCTCAATCAGCCCCAGCATTTT.